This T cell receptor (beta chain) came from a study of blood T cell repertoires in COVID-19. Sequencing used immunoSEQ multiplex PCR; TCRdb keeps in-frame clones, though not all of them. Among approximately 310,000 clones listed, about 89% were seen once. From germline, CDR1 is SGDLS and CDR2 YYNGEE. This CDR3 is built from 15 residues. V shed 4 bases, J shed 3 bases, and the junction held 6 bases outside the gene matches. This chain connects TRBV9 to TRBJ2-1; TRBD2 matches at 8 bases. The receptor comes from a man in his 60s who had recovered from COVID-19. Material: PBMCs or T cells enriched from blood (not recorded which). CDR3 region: CASSPWSGSYNEQFF. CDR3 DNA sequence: TGTGCCAGCAGCCCGTGGAGCGGGAGCTACAATGAGCAGTTCTTC.